Below, one T cell receptor (beta chain) is given with its context. This sample is drawn from a study of control samples from healthy donors and cancer patients. This CDR3 has 17 residues. Trimming shortened V by 1 base and J by 0 bases, and 14 bases separated the two germline ends. From germline, CDR1 is SEHNR and CDR2 FQNEAQ (reference sequence). The repertoire was sequenced with immunoSEQ multiplex PCR; TCRdb's copy has only in-frame clones and lacks some. The table lists around 58,000 clones, about 96% of them singletons. The source material was blood. The V call is TRBV7-9, the J call TRBJ2-3; D is unresolved. The sequence was collected from a woman aged 18 to 35 in good health. In DNA, the CDR3 is TGTGCCAGCAGCTTAGTTGGGGTCTCCTTCAGCACAGATACGCAGTATTTT. Protein: CASSLVGVSFSTDTQYF.